This T cell receptor beta chain emerged from a study of cytomegalovirus exposure and HLA in healthy donors (dated by TCRdb to the late 2010s). Study-wide context: An earlier analysis of several hundred of the donors reported 250 to 350 Gb of sequence data and some 120 million unique TCR beta sequences from 150 million to 200 million T cells. Approximately 310 gigabases of sequencing data and tens of millions of unique TCR sequences were included in an early release covering several hundred HLA-typed donors. Among the approximately 420 genotyped donors, 81% belonged to the genetic ancestry cluster associated with self-reported Caucasian donors. The study aimed to test whether cataloging public T cell receptors could reveal signatures of past pathogen exposure. The study profiled the T cell repertoires of about 720 subjects by immunosequencing and related them to cytomegalovirus serostatus. Along with the approximately 650-subject first cohort, a separate validation cohort of approximately 110 different subjects was used. The study combined high-throughput TCR immunosequencing, statistical association of individual TCRs with disease status, and machine learning to predict cytomegalovirus infection status. To study patterns of TCR occurrence, a later analysis re-analyzed previously published TCR beta repertoires from 500 to 850 donors and added high-resolution HLA genotyping. The later analysis used no new phenotypic data to find candidate immune exposures, relying instead on TCR beta sequences and their occurrence across donors. An earlier analysis of several hundred of the donors applied high-throughput TCR beta sequencing to assess whether each TCR beta V gene segment acted as functional or pseudogenic. Alongside the repertoire data, information on donor age, sex, ethnicity and CMV serostatus was compiled. In a later genetic analysis, genome-wide SNP genotypes for about three fifths of the roughly 670 donors were used, and that subset was treated as a discovery cohort. Every repertoire in the discovery cohort had been generated on one and the same sequencing platform. Both class I and class II loci were covered by HLA typing, at four-digit resolution. The number of donors typed differed by locus, with about 629-640 for A, B, C, DRB1 and DQB1, around 500 for DQA1, nearly 610 for DPA1, and approximately 470 for DPB1. Roughly 5 DR-DQ haplotypes were treated as single units for association and clustering because of strong linkage in the cohort. On average, roughly 240,000 unique TCR beta nucleotide sequences were sequenced per donor among 398 genotyped donors of the cohort, with roughly 18% of those sequences being non-productive.

This clone turned up a few times. No cognate antigen has been identified for it. The record has no base qualities; no much larger clone is one base away. In total, more than 500 healthy bone marrow donors made up the cohort. At the time of sampling, all cohort members were nominally healthy, though unrecorded immune exposures were likely present. The donor was CMV seronegative and was included in the group of several hundred seronegative cohort members. A peripheral blood sample was provided by each donor, and peripheral blood mononuclear cells were used for TCR beta sequencing. Genomic DNA extraction from the blood cell samples was performed with the Qiagen DNeasy Blood Extraction Kit. Results the study describes overall, beyond this receptor: According to a later analysis, most CMV-associated TCR beta chains appeared to be HLA-restricted, and the HLA associations seemed to be driven largely by CMV exposure. Roughly uniform sequencing depth across donors was assumed in presence/absence analyses, although this assumption may not hold. Specific HLA alleles were associated with 16,951 TCR beta sequences at a false discovery rate of 0.05 in a later analysis. A later analysis found that TCR association rates varied across HLA loci, with DRB1 alleles showing the most associated TCRs and HLA-C alleles the fewest. Most TCR sequences were seen in very few donors, while some public TCRs were found in many individuals. Because counts were too low, roughly 18 rarely observed V segments, including chromosome 9 orphons, were left out of the earlier analysis of 587 of the donors. Immune exposure information for the cohort was limited to CMV serostatus. In a later analysis, HLA-associated TCR beta chains showed more clonal expansion and lower generation probabilities than non-associated chains that were equally common. V-gene and J-gene trimming of TCR beta chains was associated with a missense DCLRE1C variant in a later genetic analysis, and the association was replicated in an independent cohort. The cohort was sequenced for TCR beta chains only, and without alpha or paired-chain data the features that could be detected were limited. A further reported finding was that TCR beta sequences accurately predicted the HLA-A and HLA-B alleles for most subjects in the first cohort. Correlated functional status among segregating V segments might be attributable to linkage disequilibrium, but an unknown experimental factor could not be ruled out. Some IMGT-functional V segments, including TRBV6-2 and TRBV6-3, could not be distinguished by the 87-base-pair reads and were therefore excluded. A few of the identified cytomegalovirus-associated TCR beta chains were confirmed in vitro to be specific for cytomegalovirus antigens. Assigning TCR associations to individual alleles was difficult when HLA alleles, especially DR and DQ, strongly co-occurred. According to the authors, the approach could potentially be generalized to other disease states and immunological phenotypes. The study listed over 150 TCR beta chains as associated with cytomegalovirus. Broadly in line with IMGT annotations, most TCR beta V segments showed up in productive rearrangements about 90% or about 30% of the time in an earlier analysis of 587 of the donors. In both the original and validation cohorts, the classifier was reported to diagnose cytomegalovirus status with high specificity and sensitivity. A cluster of highly shared sequence variants was judged likely to be a technical artifact of the sequencing pipeline. A later analysis reported that several top co-occurrence clusters appeared linked to parvovirus B19, influenza, CMV and Epstein-Barr virus. HLA typing was unavailable for some donors at each locus, so association tests used only the typed subset. In a later genetic analysis, fewer N-insertions in productive TCRs were reported among donors in an Asian-associated ancestry cluster than the 666-donor mean.

Via the germline V gene, CDR1 is MNHEY and CDR2 SVGAGI. CDR3 length: 13 amino acids, cysteine to phenylalanine. Only CDR3 DNA is held: 39 bases, read in frame from base 1. V was cut back by 7 bases and J by 5 bases, leaving a gap of 15 bases between them. The receptor library was made with the immunoSEQ multiplex PCR assay. For the multiplex PCR, a mixture combining 60 forward primers for TCR Vbeta segments and 13 reverse primers for TCR Jbeta segments was used. The CDR3 region of rearranged TCR beta genes was amplified from genomic DNA with a multiplex PCR assay. The Illumina HiSeq System was used to sequence the amplified TCR beta libraries as 87-base-pair reads. From the authors' description of their analysis: In a later analysis, some 80 million unique TCR beta chains were counted across the approximately 640 repertoires, and approximately 9.9 million of these chains were shared by at least two donors. Raw reads were error-corrected and collapsed into unique sequences with a nearest-neighbor algorithm that merged closely related sequences to remove PCR and sequencing errors. Alignment of CDR3 sequences to IMGT reference sequences was used to assign V, D and J gene segments. For a sequence to be retained, a match of at least six nucleotides was required to both a V gene segment and a J gene segment. Rearrangements were called productive when the CDR3 lacked stop codons and stayed in frame with V and J; all others were non-productive. CDR3 was defined by IMGT convention, running from the second conserved V-encoded cysteine to the conserved J-encoded phenylalanine. The earlier analysis of fewer than 750 of the donors excluded sequences that lacked an unambiguous match to a single V gene segment. An earlier analysis of 550 to 650 of the donors classified V segments as functional when productive rearrangements were above 56.7% and as segregating when the standard deviation between donors was above 5%. A statistical classification framework was built to diagnose cytomegalovirus status from the catalog of TCR beta chain sequences. V and J gene assignment, in a later analysis, came from comparing TCR nucleotide sequences with IMGT/GENE-DB human TR gene sequences. Using the TCRdist pipeline, a later analysis assigned CDR3 sequences along with most-parsimonious VDJ recombination scenarios. In a later analysis, every TCR beta chain was defined by the combination of its CDR3 amino acid sequence and its V-gene family, and reads without a unique V-gene family were dropped. A later analysis removed 500 to 650 highly shared, low-generation-probability nucleotide sequences to deal with suspected cross-contamination and a sequencing artifact. For each public chain, a later analysis derived a clonal expansion index from normalized ranks of inferred template counts within each repertoire. A later analysis computed generation probabilities with a VDJ recombination model fitted to out-of-frame rearrangements, and checked the results against IGoR. In a later analysis, TCR-TCR, TCR-HLA and TCR-CMV co-occurrence was scored with hypergeometric tests, and a repertoire-size bias correction was applied to TCR pairs. To estimate false discovery rates, a later analysis permuted the HLA or CMV assignments 20 times. A later analysis grouped co-occurring TCRs with DBSCAN, adding TCRdist sequence similarity when clustering within HLA-allele-positive subsets. Co-occurrence clustering excluded repertoires with fewer than 30,000 or more than 120,000 public chains, plus five with anomalous nucleotide sharing. TCRdb re-hosts the immuneACCESS table, in-frame sequences only. Its copies lack some clones; in the studies checked, an unresolved V gene accounts for under half of them, and the cause for the rest is not known. For V, J and clone size, that table is used; D and trimming come from the DNA. The sample table records roughly 190,000 clones; 87% of these occur just once. The ten largest make up 1% to 1.5% of the sample.

Here the chain combines TRBV6-5 and TRBJ2-7, with TRBD2 as a weak D call on 6 bases. The specimen sequenced was PBMCs. The sequence was collected from a man aged 25 to 45 in good health and CMV-seronegative. At the DNA level, the sequence is TGTGCCAGCAACCGGGCCTGGGGGGACGAGCAGTACTTC. Translated, it gives CASNRAWGDEQYF.